What follows are 24 T cell receptor beta chains derived from one specimen sequenced in a study of T cell responses to AZD1222 COVID-19 vaccine. Sequencing was performed with immunoSEQ multiplex PCR; in TCRdb, only in-frame clones are kept and a portion is missing. The repertoire holds tens of thousands of clones, with approximately 90% as singletons. Source: peripheral blood, taken 28 days after the second AZD1222 dose. All receptors derive from an adult who received the AZD1222 COVID-19 vaccine.

This clone was seen a few times. The genes are TRBV5-4 and TRBJ2-7; D is uncertain. Trimming pared 0 bases from V and 6 bases from J, leaving 7 bases between. The CDR3 is 12 amino acids. Germline loops: CDR1 SGHNT, CDR2 YYREEE (reference sequence). The CDR3 loop is CASSLDQFEQYF. For the CDR3, the DNA is TGTGCCAGCAGCTTGGACCAGTTCGAGCAGTACTTC.

V and J are TRBV7-9 and TRBJ2-7; no clear D. The CDR3 contains 12 residues. Germline V gene lookup returns CDR1 SEHNR and CDR2 FQNEAQ (reference sequence). V gave up 5 bases and J gave up 5 bases, with 10 bases separating them. Here the CDR3 DNA reads TGTGCCAGCAGCCCGTTCAACGACGAGCAGTACTTC. This codes for CASSPFNDEQYF.

The chain uses TRBV7-8 and TRBJ1-3, with a possible D match to TRBD1 (6 bases). Trimming took 5 bases from V and 4 from J, leaving 15 bases between them. This CDR3 comprises 15 residues. Germline values: CDR1 SGHVS, CDR2 FQNEAQ. The DNA of the CDR3 is TGTGCCAGCAGCGTTGGGGGGGCGAGGGGAAACACCATATATTTT. The encoded protein is CASSVGGARGNTIYF.

The chain employs TRBV7-9 and TRBJ2-5, with D perhaps TRBD2 (5 bases). Germline V lookup: CDR1 SEHNR, CDR2 FQNEAQ (reference sequence). The ends were cut back, 1 base at V and 5 bases at J, with 11 bases in the middle. The CDR3 spans 14 residues. The CDR3 protein is CASSLVSASETQYF. CDR3 coding DNA: TGTGCCAGCAGCTTAGTGTCGGCTAGCGAGACCCAGTACTTC.

The chain has TRBV7-2 and TRBJ1-2; 8 nucleotides match TRBD1. CDR1 and CDR2 from the germline V gene are SGHTA and FQGNSA. This CDR3 is built from 14 residues. Germline trimming cut 3 bases from V and 7 bases from J; bases unmatched to any gene: 7. As DNA, the CDR3 is TGTGCCAGCAGCTTCAGGCAGGGGGCCGCTGGCTACACCTTC. Translating gives CASSFRQGAAGYTF.

This chain connects TRBV15 to TRBJ1-6; TRBD1 might be the D (6 bases). The V end was cut by 0 bases, the J end by 7 bases, with 19 bases between. Germline CDR1 is LNHNV and CDR2 is YYDKDF (reference sequence). The CDR3 runs to 18 residues. CDR3 in DNA: TGTGCCACCAGCAGAGATAGAGGGGGGGGACAAAAAAATTCACCCCTCCACTTT. Translation gives CATSRDRGGGQKNSPLHF.

The genes are TRBV14 and TRBJ1-3; no clear D. Trimming cost V 6 bases and J 1 base, with 7 bases left between them. CDR3 length equals 13 residues. Germline V gene data show CDR1 as SGHDN and CDR2 as FVKESK. CDR3 nucleotides: TGTGCCAGCAGGTCAGGATCTGGAAACACCATATATTTT. Protein product: CASRSGSGNTIYF.

The gene calls are TRBV28 and TRBJ2-3; no firm D call. The CDR3 consists of 16 residues. The germline gives CDR1 MDHEN, CDR2 SYDVKM. V lost 5 bases, J lost 4 bases, and 19 bases lay in between. The CDR3 coding sequence is TGTGCCAGCAGTAATACTATGTCTTATGAGGCAGATACGCAGTATTTT. Amino acids: CASSNTMSYEADTQYF.

The chain recombines TRBV6-2 or TRBV6-3 with TRBJ2-5; 8 bases map to TRBD2. The V segment lost 3 bases and the J segment 10 bases; nucleotides outside the gene matches: 7. This CDR3 has 13 residues. Germline V gene sequence: CDR1 MNHEY, CDR2 SVGEGT. CDR3 sequence (DNA): TGTGCCAGCAGTTATTCGGGGGGGGCCGGCCAGTACTTC. Protein product: CASSYSGGAGQYF.

V and J are TRBV6-4 and TRBJ2-3, with 8 bases identical to TRBD1. Trimming took 3 bases from V and 3 from J; bases not matched to a gene: 8. Germline CDR1 is MRHNA and CDR2 is SNTAGT. The CDR3 runs to 16 residues. The CDR3 coding sequence is TGTGCCAGCAGTGAGAGGGGAGACAGGGGTACAGATACGCAGTATTTT. Translating it yields CASSERGDRGTDTQYF.

About this clone itself: Different DNA sequences within this sample yield the same CDR3. The chain carries TRBV6-5 and TRBJ1-1, with D uncertain. With 0 bases removed from V and 4 bases from J, the gap between germline ends came to 6 bases. The CDR3 is made up of 13 amino acids. From germline, CDR1 is MNHEY and CDR2 SVGAGI. CDR3 coding DNA: TGTGCCAGCAGTTACTCGACGCGCACTGAAGCTTTCTTT. Translated, it gives CASSYSTRTEAFF.

This chain joins TRBV28 and TRBJ2-7; TRBD1 matches 7 bases. CDR3 length: 15 residues. The V segment lost 3 bases and the J segment 5 bases; nucleotides outside the gene matches: 10. Germline V gene sequence: CDR1 MDHEN, CDR2 SYDVKM. The CDR3 sequence is CASSFYRGRGDEQYF. CDR3 nucleotide sequence: TGTGCCAGCAGTTTCTACAGGGGTAGAGGAGACGAGCAGTACTTC.

V gene TRBV24-1 combines with J gene TRBJ1-5; no definite D call. Germline loops: CDR1 KGHDR, CDR2 SFDVKD. The CDR3 sequence is 15 residues long. With 4 bases removed from V and 5 bases from J, the gap between germline ends came to 14 bases. CDR3 sequence (DNA): TGTGCCACCAGTGAGGGTAAGTTTTCTGATCAGCCCCAGCATTTT. The encoded protein is CATSEGKFSDQPQHF.

The chain carries TRBV5-1 and TRBJ2-7; 8 bases are shared with TRBD1. J was trimmed by 2 bases and V by 1 base; bases with no gene match: 8. Germline V gene sequence: CDR1 SGHRS, CDR2 YFSETQ. CDR3 length equals 16 residues. The DNA for the CDR3 is TGCGCCAGCAGCTTGCGCCCCTCGGGACAGGCCTACGAGCAGTACTTC. Encoded protein: CASSLRPSGQAYEQYF.

The CDR3 loop reads CASSVGGTEAFF. CDR3 DNA sequence: TGTGCCAGCAGCGTAGGGGGGACTGAAGCTTTCTTT. The chain employs TRBV9 and TRBJ1-1; perhaps TRBD1 as D (5 bases). The CDR3 is 12 residues long. Germline CDR1 and CDR2: SGDLS and YYNGEE. V was trimmed by 0 bases and J by 5 bases, leaving 5 bases between them.

The CDR3 sequence: CASSQGAGAGANVLTF. CDR3 in DNA: TGCGCCAGCAGCCAAGGGGCAGGGGCTGGGGCCAACGTCCTGACTTTC. This chain joins TRBV4-3 and TRBJ2-6, with D possibly being TRBD1 (6 bases). Trimming left V 1 base short and J 2 bases short, with 9 bases between. Germline V CDR1 and CDR2: LGHNA, YSLEER. The CDR3 runs to 16 residues.

The chain recombines TRBV19 with TRBJ1-2, with 9 positions matching TRBD1. CDR3 length: 15 amino acids. J gave up 2 bases and V 3 bases, and 4 bases lay outside the gene matches. CDR1 and CDR2 (germline): LNHDA, SQIVND (reference sequence). CDR3 residues: CASSIWGTGNYGYTF. CDR3 DNA: TGTGCCAGTAGTATTTGGGGGACAGGGAACTATGGCTACACCTTC.

This clone occurred once. J is TRBJ1-5 and V is TRBV6-5; D unresolved. The CDR3 has 15 amino acids. CDR1 MNHEY and CDR2 SVGAGI come from the germline V gene. With 5 bases removed from V and 0 bases from J, the gap between germline ends came to 11 bases. The CDR3 DNA reads TGTGCCAGCAGTACAATGGGAATTAGCAATCAGCCCCAGCATTTT. It is translated as CASSTMGISNQPQHF.

This clone was seen more than once but under ten times. The CDR3 spells CASSQSRGGFSGNTIYF. CDR3 nucleotides: TGTGCCAGCAGCCAATCCCGCGGGGGATTCTCTGGAAACACCATATATTTT. The gene calls are TRBV14 and TRBJ1-3, with D possibly matching TRBD1 (5 bases). V was pared by 2 bases and J by 0 bases, with 14 bases between. The CDR3 sequence is 17 residues long. Per germline, CDR1 SGHDN and CDR2 FVKESK.

V gene TRBV11-2 combines with J gene TRBJ1-3; 9 bases agree with TRBD1. Unmatched junction bases numbered 1, after V lost 1 base and J lost 0 bases. This CDR3 contains 16 residues. CDR1 is SGHAT, CDR2 FQNNGV, per germline. The CDR3 protein is CASSLVQGASGNTIYF. DNA of the CDR3: TGTGCCAGCAGCTTAGTACAGGGGGCCTCTGGAAACACCATATATTTT.

The chain joins TRBV29-1 to TRBJ2-3, with a weak D call TRBD1 (5 bases). The CDR3 spans 12 residues. The V gene's germline CDR1 is SQVTM and CDR2 ANQGSEA. With 1 base removed from V and 9 bases from J, the gap between germline ends came to 11 bases. The CDR3 DNA reads as TGCAGCGTTGAAGCTGAAGGGGTAACGCAGTATTTT. As protein: CSVEAEGVTQYF.

The chain carries TRBV20-1 and TRBJ1-5, with a possible D match to TRBD1 (5 bases). Germline assignment: CDR1 DFQATT and CDR2 SNEGSKA (reference sequence). The CDR3 extends over 15 amino acids. The germline V and J ends were trimmed by 6 bases and 4 bases, with 19 bases remaining between them. The CDR3 DNA reads as TGCAGTGCAAGTTCATTTGGGGGAAGAAATCAGCCCCAGCATTTT. Its translation: CSASSFGGRNQPQHF.

This chain uses TRBV2 with TRBJ1-5; D unclear. Germline V gene lookup returns CDR1 SNHLY and CDR2 FYNNEI. Trimming stripped 0 bases from V and 4 bases from J, with 10 bases between. The CDR3 consists of 15 residues. The CDR3 reads CASSEALRVNQPQHF. As DNA, the CDR3 is TGTGCCAGCAGTGAAGCGCTTCGGGTTAATCAGCCCCAGCATTTT. The full variable domain, in which reference TRBV2 and TRBJ1-5 provide the parts outside the CDR3, is EPEVTQTPSHQVTQMGQEVILRCVPISNHLYFYWYRQILGQKVEFLVSFYNNEISEKSEIFDDQFSVERPDGSNFTLKIRSTKLEDSAMYFCASSEALRVNQPQHFGDGTRLSIL.

This clone occurred once. The chain uses TRBV4-3 and TRBJ1-6, with a tentative D call TRBD1 (5 bases). This CDR3 comprises 13 residues. V lost 0 bases and J 12 bases, leaving 9 bases between the germline ends. Germline V CDR1 and CDR2: LGHNA, YSLEER. CDR3 coding DNA: TGCGCCAGCAGCCAAGAGGGGCCCCGACCCCTCCACTTT. Encoded protein: CASSQEGPRPLHF.